A single T cell receptor (beta chain) is shown here with its context. These data belong to a study of blood T cells in healthy people across ages. Primers used in a second PCR of roughly 6 to 11 cycles were a sample-barcoded 5' primer and a J-beta primer mix. TCRdb fed the 5' RACE reads into MiXCR, producing one record per CDR3 protein. This sample yields around 700,000 distinct CDR3 sequences, of which about 25% are seen a single time; around 9.2% belongs to the top ten. CDR3 size: 14 residues. Trimming stripped 2 bases from V and 6 bases from J, with 14 bases between. Looked up from germline, CDR1 is SGHRS and CDR2 is YFSETQ. These data were likewise used in another study, on T cells of mothers and their children.

Sequenced sample: blood. The rearrangement uses TRBV5-1 and TRBJ1-1; maybe TRBD1 (5 bases). The origin of this receptor is a boy aged 10-17 years in good health. The CDR3 sequence is CASSLGTPRSEAFF. In DNA, the CDR3 is TGCGCCAGCAGCTTAGGGACCCCAAGGTCTGAAGCTTTCTTT.